These 17 T cell receptor beta chains were all obtained from the same sample, sequenced in a study of multiple sclerosis patients with progressive multifocal leukoencephalopathy. This table comes from immunoSEQ multiplex PCR, and its TCRdb copy is limited to in-frame clones, with some not included. The table records roughly 32,000 clones, approximately 86% of them present only once. Documented time point: time of PML onset. Source: PBMCs, taken from a patient treated with natalizumab. The receptors were gathered from a woman aged 40 to 55 with progressive multifocal leukoencephalopathy.

Details on this clone: The sample holds other DNA sequences that translate to the same CDR3. The chain carries TRBV7-2 and TRBJ2-2; D is perhaps TRBD1 (6 bases). The CDR3 runs to 16 residues. V was shortened by 5 bases and J by 1 base, with 14 bases between the two germline ends. The germline V gene has CDR1 SGHTA and CDR2 FQGNSA. CDR3 sequence: CASSLDSGRNTGELFF. CDR3 sequence (DNA): TGTGCCAGCAGCCTGGACAGTGGAAGGAACACCGGGGAGCTGTTTTTT.

For the CDR3, the DNA is TGTGCCAGCAGTGTCACAGGGAGCGGTACTGAAGCTTTCTTT. This encodes CASSVTGSGTEAFF. The chain couples TRBV6-1 to TRBJ1-1; tentative D call: TRBD1 (6 bases). Germline V gives CDR1 MNHNS, CDR2 SASEGT. V dropped 4 bases and J dropped 5 bases, with 14 bases sitting between them. The CDR3 covers 14 residues.

V gene TRBV5-6 combines with J gene TRBJ2-6, with D hard to call. Germline V gene sequence: CDR1 SGHDT, CDR2 YYEEEE. This CDR3 spans 14 amino acids. V lost 4 bases and J lost 0, with 5 bases in between. CDR3 amino acids: CASSRSSGANVLTF. The DNA of the CDR3 is TGTGCCAGCAGCCGGAGCTCTGGGGCCAACGTCCTGACTTTC.

This rearrangement joins TRBV18 to TRBJ1-1; D is undetermined. The CDR3 runs 13 residues. V gave up 3 bases and J gave up 3 bases, with 8 bases separating them. Germline values: CDR1 KGHSH, CDR2 LQKENI. The CDR3 region is CASSPNSDTEAFF. In nucleotides, the CDR3 is TGTGCCAGCTCACCCAACTCCGACACTGAAGCTTTCTTT.

The rearrangement uses TRBV7-9 and TRBJ2-1; 10 nucleotides align to TRBD1. V lost 0 bases and J lost 8; bases outside the gene matches: 10. Per germline, CDR1 SEHNR and CDR2 FQNEAQ (reference sequence). This CDR3 has 17 amino acids. The CDR3 DNA reads as TGTGCCAGCAGCTTAGCGCTAGTGACAGGGGGCGAGGATGAGCAGTTCTTC. This sequence encodes CASSLALVTGGEDEQFF.

On this clone: In this CDR3 the conserved last residue, phenylalanine or tryptophan, is missing, so a read error is likely. The DNA is omitted, as the CDR3 cannot be located on it reliably, and the CDR3 follows TCRdb's listing. The chain's CDR3 is CASSYSPGQPPLSI. This rearrangement joins TRBV11-3 to TRBJ2-7; whether TRBD1, the table's D call, matches the DNA was not checked. From its first to its last residue, the CDR3 has 14 amino acids. Per the germline V gene, CDR1 is SGHNT and CDR2 is YENEEA.

The rearrangement links TRBV28 to TRBJ2-7, with 7 positions matching TRBD1. CDR1 and CDR2 (germline): MDHEN, SYDVKM. V lost 4 bases to trimming and J lost 5 bases; unmatched junction nucleotides: 11. The CDR3 has 15 amino acids. DNA of the CDR3: TGTGCCAGCAGTTCGTTGACAGGGATCGGTAACGAGCAGTACTTC. It yields the protein CASSSLTGIGNEQYF.

This rearrangement joins TRBV28 to TRBJ2-5; no clear D. V lost 3 bases to trimming and J lost 5 bases, with 7 bases between them. Germline CDR1 reads MDHEN; CDR2 reads SYDVKM. This CDR3 is 12 amino acids long. The CDR3 region is CASSFPGETQYF. In DNA form, the CDR3 reads TGTGCCAGCAGTTTCCCCGGGGAGACCCAGTACTTC. Supplemented by reference TRBV28 and TRBJ2-5, the full variable domain reads DVKVTQSSRYLVKRTGEKVFLECVQDMDHENMFWYRQDPGLGLRLIYFSYDVKMKEKGDIPEGYSVSREKKERFSLILESASTNQTSMYLCASSFPGETQYFGPGTRLLVL.

The chain links TRBV11-1 to TRBJ1-1; D is undetermined. The ends were cut back, 4 bases at V and 0 bases at J, with 12 bases in the middle. From germline, CDR1 is SGHAT and CDR2 FQDESV (reference sequence). The CDR3 extends over 15 amino acids. CDR3 sequence: CASSSPGRMNTEAFF. The CDR3 DNA reads TGTGCCAGCAGCTCCCCCGGACGGATGAACACTGAAGCTTTCTTT.

The CDR3 protein is CASSEASVETQYF. As DNA, the CDR3 is TGTGCCAGCAGTGAAGCTAGCGTAGAGACCCAGTACTTC. The J gene is TRBJ2-5, the V gene TRBV2, with D possibly matching TRBD2 (5 bases). The CDR3 loop spans 13 amino acids. Germline values: CDR1 SNHLY, CDR2 FYNNEI. V lost 0 bases and J 4 bases, leaving 6 bases between the germline ends.

Worth noting for this clone: This CDR3 is also generated by other DNA sequences in the sample. V usage is TRBV18 and J usage is TRBJ1-1; D is undetermined. The V end lost 3 bases, the J end lost 5 bases, and 7 bases lay between the germline ends. Germline V lookup: CDR1 KGHSH, CDR2 LQKENI. This CDR3 has 12 residues. CDR3 bases: TGTGCCAGCTCACCTGGGAGGACTGAAGCTTTCTTT. This codes for CASSPGRTEAFF. The full variable domain, with the rest looked up from reference TRBV18 and TRBJ1-1, is NAGVMQNPRHLVRRRGQEARLRCSPMKGHSHVYWYRQLPEEGLKFMVYLQKENIIDESGMPKERFSAEFPKEGPSILRIQQVVRGDSAAYFCASSPGRTEAFFGQGTRLTVV.

V and J are TRBV7-3 and TRBJ2-5; D is unclear. The V gene lost 5 bases and the J gene lost 2 bases, with 9 bases spanning the gap. This CDR3 is 13 amino acids long. Germline CDR1 and CDR2: SGHTA and FQGTGA. CDR3: CASSPHGQETQYF. CDR3 DNA sequence: TGTGCCAGCAGCCCCCACGGGCAAGAGACCCAGTACTTC.

The chain carries TRBV30 and TRBJ1-3, with D possibly being TRBD1 (6 bases). V was shortened by 3 bases and J by 0 bases, with 6 bases between the two germline ends. The length of the CDR3 is 13 residues. Germline V CDR1 and CDR2: GTSNPN, SVGIG (reference sequence). CDR3 sequence: CAWSRGSGNTIYF. The CDR3 region has the DNA TGTGCCTGGAGCAGGGGCTCTGGAAACACCATATATTTT.

This clone was seen once. The chain recombines TRBV27 with TRBJ2-7, with 12 bases lining up with TRBD2. The CDR3 spans 15 residues. Per the germline V gene, CDR1 is MNHEY and CDR2 is SMNVEV (reference sequence). J gave up 3 bases and V 5 bases, and 5 bases lay outside the gene matches. In DNA form, the CDR3 reads TGTGCCAGCAGTCACCGACTAGCGGGGGACTACGAGCAGTACTTC. As protein: CASSHRLAGDYEQYF.

The rearrangement links TRBV5-4 to TRBJ2-5; perhaps TRBD2 as D (5 bases). Trimming took 4 bases from V and 3 from J, leaving 16 bases between them. CDR1 is SGHNT, CDR2 YYREEE, per germline (reference sequence). The CDR3 sequence is 15 residues long. This chain's CDR3 is CASSRRIWTEETQYF. The CDR3 region has the DNA TGTGCCAGCAGCAGACGTATATGGACTGAAGAGACCCAGTACTTC.

This clone was picked up one time. The chain joins TRBV25-1 to TRBJ2-3, with D possibly matching TRBD2 (6 bases). CDR1 is MGHDK and CDR2 is SYGVNS in the germline V gene. V was clipped by 4 bases and J by 4 bases, with 12 bases between them. There are 14 residues in the CDR3. CDR3 in amino acids: CASSGASEADTQYF. In nucleotides, the CDR3 is TGTGCCAGCAGTGGGGCTAGCGAGGCAGATACGCAGTATTTT.

The chain recombines TRBV7-6 with TRBJ2-7; D may be TRBD2 (5 bases). Trimming stripped 5 bases from V and 2 bases from J, with 16 bases between. Per germline, CDR1 SGHVS and CDR2 FNYEAQ. The length of the CDR3 is 15 residues. The chain's CDR3 is CASSPRVATTYEQYF. The CDR3 bases are TGTGCCAGCAGCCCCCGCGTAGCGACGACCTACGAGCAGTACTTC. Full variable domain (remainder filled in from reference TRBV7-6 and TRBJ2-7): GAGVSQSPRYKVTKRGQDVALRCDPISGHVSLYWYRQALGQGPEFLTYFNYEAQQDKSGLPNDRFSAERPEGSISTLTIQRTEQRDSAMYRCASSPRVATTYEQYFGPGTRLTVT.